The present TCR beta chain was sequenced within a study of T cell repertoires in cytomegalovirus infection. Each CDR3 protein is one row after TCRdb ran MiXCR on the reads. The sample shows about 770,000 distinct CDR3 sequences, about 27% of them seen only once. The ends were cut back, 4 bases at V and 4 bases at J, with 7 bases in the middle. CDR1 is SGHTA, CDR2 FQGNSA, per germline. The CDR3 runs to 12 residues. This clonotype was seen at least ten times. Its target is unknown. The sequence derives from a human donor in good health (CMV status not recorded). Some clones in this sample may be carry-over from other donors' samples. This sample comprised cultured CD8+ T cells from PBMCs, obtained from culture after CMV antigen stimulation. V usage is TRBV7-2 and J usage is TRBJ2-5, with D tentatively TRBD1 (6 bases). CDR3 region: CASSWTVETQYF. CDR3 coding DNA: TGTGCCAGCAGCTGGACAGTAGAGACCCAGTACTTC.